These 23 T cell receptor beta chains were sequenced from one sample in a study of T cell changes during pregnancy in multiple sclerosis. TCRdb's table, derived via immunoSEQ multiplex PCR, lists solely in-frame clones and lacks some. The profile shows about 80,000 clones, around 90% of them singletons. The sequences come from peripheral blood, collected before pregnancy. These receptors were collected from a female donor with multiple sclerosis, enrolled in a pregnancy study.

The gene calls are TRBV29-1 and TRBJ2-4; tentatively, D is TRBD1 (6 bases). Between the trimmed V and J ends, which lost 2 bases and 1 base, there was a span of 12 bases. Germline V gene data show CDR1 as SQVTM and CDR2 as ANQGSEA. The CDR3 runs 15 residues. The CDR3: CSVERTQGAKNIQYF. The CDR3 region has the DNA TGCAGCGTTGAACGGACCCAGGGGGCCAAAAACATTCAGTACTTC.

The chain combines TRBV19 with TRBJ1-1; D might be TRBD1 (5 bases). Trimming cost V 3 bases and J 12 bases, with 14 bases left between them. The CDR3 is 12 residues long. Germline V gene data show CDR1 as LNHDA and CDR2 as SQIVND (reference sequence). CDR3 loop: CASSIAQGISFF. CDR3 coding DNA: TGTGCCAGTAGTATTGCGCAGGGTATTTCTTTCTTT. The variable domain in full, with the rest retrieved from reference TRBV19 and TRBJ1-1, is DGGITQSPKYLFRKEGQNVTLSCEQNLNHDAMYWYRQDPGQGLRLIYYSQIVNDFQKGDIAEGYSVSREKKESFPLTVTSAQKNPTAFYLCASSIAQGISFFGQGTRLTVV.

The rearrangement uses TRBV27 and TRBJ1-1, with a tentative D call TRBD1 (5 bases). The CDR3 consists of 14 residues. The germline CDR1 and CDR2 sequences are MNHEY and SMNVEV (reference sequence). Trimming shortened V by 6 bases and J by 1 base, and 12 bases separated the two germline ends. CDR3 sequence: CASRPGGTNTEAFF. The CDR3 coding sequence is TGTGCCAGCAGACCGGGGGGTACGAACACTGAAGCTTTCTTT.

DNA for the CDR3: TGTGCCAGCAGCGAGGGACAGGTCTGGTCCAGTGATGAGCAGTTCTTC. It encodes CASSEGQVWSSDEQFF. The chain joins TRBV9 to TRBJ2-1; 8 nucleotides agree with TRBD1. The germline V gene encodes CDR1 SGDLS and CDR2 YYNGEE. This CDR3 has 16 residues. V shed 3 bases and J 8 bases; nucleotides not matched to a gene: 13.

The J gene is TRBJ2-2, the V gene TRBV28, with 10 positions matching TRBD2. The CDR3 sequence is 15 residues long. CDR1 is MDHEN, CDR2 SYDVKM, per germline. V lost 5 bases to trimming and J lost 7 bases; unmatched junction nucleotides: 7. The CDR3 DNA is TGTGCCAGCAGTCTCAGCGGGAGGGAAGTCGGGGAGCTGTTTTTT. Its protein product is CASSLSGREVGELFF. Using reference TRBV28 and TRBJ2-2 for the parts outside the CDR3, the full variable domain is DVKVTQSSRYLVKRTGEKVFLECVQDMDHENMFWYRQDPGLGLRLIYFSYDVKMKEKGDIPEGYSVSREKKERFSLILESASTNQTSMYLCASSLSGREVGELFFGEGSRLTVL.

The chain employs TRBV2 and TRBJ2-4; maybe TRBD1 (5 bases). V lost 6 bases to trimming and J lost 0 bases, with 6 bases between them. Germline CDR1 reads SNHLY; CDR2 reads FYNNEI. This CDR3 contains 13 residues. CDR3 in amino acids: CASSRAAKNIQYF. The CDR3 nucleotides read TGTGCCAGCAGCAGGGCAGCCAAAAACATTCAGTACTTC.

The V gene is TRBV7-8, the J gene TRBJ2-7; weak D call: TRBD2 (6 bases). The germline V gene has CDR1 SGHVS and CDR2 FQNEAQ. V shed 5 bases and J shed 4 bases, with 12 bases lying between them. The CDR3 length is 13 residues. CDR3 in amino acids: CASSPPGEYEQYF. The DNA of the CDR3 is TGTGCCAGCAGCCCCCCGGGAGAATACGAGCAGTACTTC.

This rearrangement joins TRBV4-3 to TRBJ2-7; D might be TRBD2 (6 bases). The germline V gene encodes CDR1 LGHNA and CDR2 YSLEER. This CDR3 has 15 residues. Trimming pared 1 base from V and 0 bases from J, leaving 10 bases between. CDR3 bases: TGCGCCAGCAGCCAAGTGAGGGAGGCCTCCTACGAGCAGTACTTC. Encoded protein: CASSQVREASYEQYF.

The V call is TRBV6-1, the J call TRBJ2-7, with 15 bases that match TRBD2. Germline values: CDR1 MNHNS, CDR2 SASEGT. V dropped 4 bases and J dropped 1; count of bases not matched to a gene: 5. This CDR3 has 17 residues. The CDR3 is CASSGTSGRAGSYEQYF. CDR3 nucleotide sequence: TGTGCCAGCAGTGGGACTAGCGGGAGGGCCGGGTCCTACGAGCAGTACTTC.

The genes are TRBV28 and TRBJ2-3, with 9 bases fitting TRBD2. Germline V lookup: CDR1 MDHEN, CDR2 SYDVKM. V gave up 4 bases and J gave up 1 base; unmatched junction bases: 6. The CDR3 is 16 residues long. CDR3 sequence reads: CASSSTTSGGTDTQYF. The CDR3 coding sequence is TGTGCCAGCAGTTCCACGACTAGCGGTGGCACAGATACGCAGTATTTT.

This clone was observed once. The chain couples TRBV28 to TRBJ1-2; maybe TRBD1 (6 bases). CDR3 length: 15 amino acids. Germline assignment: CDR1 MDHEN and CDR2 SYDVKM. V lost 10 bases, J lost 5 bases, and 23 bases lay in between. Here the CDR3 reads CATHPFRQVLYGYTF. CDR3 sequence (DNA): TGTGCCACCCACCCATTTAGACAGGTTTTATATGGCTACACCTTC.

This clone was found once. The chain carries TRBV6-6 and TRBJ2-7, with D tentatively TRBD1 (5 bases). Germline loops: CDR1 MNHNY, CDR2 SVGAGI (reference sequence). The CDR3 contains 13 residues. V lost 6 bases and J 3 bases, leaving 12 bases between the germline ends. The CDR3 region is CASSRQSDYEQYF. The CDR3 DNA reads TGTGCCAGCAGCAGACAGTCGGACTACGAGCAGTACTTC.

The V gene is TRBV7-6, the J gene TRBJ2-2; D is uncertain. CDR3 length: 12 amino acids. Germline CDR1 SGHVS, CDR2 FNYEAQ. Trimming stripped 4 bases from V and 6 bases from J, with 6 bases between. CDR3 protein: CASSSYAGELFF. For the CDR3, the DNA is TGTGCCAGCAGCTCCTACGCCGGGGAGCTGTTTTTT.

This rearrangement joins TRBV6-1 to TRBJ2-7; possibly TRBD1 for D (5 bases). The CDR3 consists of 14 residues. The V end lost 5 bases, the J end lost 3 bases, and 14 bases lay between the germline ends. Looked up from germline, CDR1 is MNHNS and CDR2 is SASEGT. The CDR3 sequence: CASSLRNRIYEQYF. CDR3 nucleotide sequence: TGTGCCAGCAGTTTGAGGAACAGGATCTACGAGCAGTACTTC.

The V gene is TRBV6-6, the J gene TRBJ2-7, with 10 bases lining up with TRBD2. Germline loops: CDR1 MNHNY, CDR2 SVGAGI (reference sequence). The CDR3 consists of 15 residues. J lost 5 bases, V lost 6 bases, and 10 bases had no gene match. The chain's CDR3 is CASSQLASGSHEQYF. As DNA, the CDR3 is TGTGCCAGCAGCCAATTAGCTAGCGGGAGTCACGAGCAGTACTTC.

The gene calls are TRBV6-4 and TRBJ2-1; 8 nucleotides align to TRBD1. Germline assignment: CDR1 MRHNA and CDR2 SNTAGT. This CDR3 is built from 15 residues. J gave up 5 bases and V 4 bases, and 7 bases lay outside the gene matches. The CDR3 loop reads CASSASTGGNNEQFF. The CDR3 DNA reads TGTGCCAGCAGTGCGTCTACAGGGGGGAACAATGAGCAGTTCTTC.

A word on this clone: At the DNA level, this CDR3 is encoded by other sequences in the same sample as well. The V and J genes are TRBV5-1 and TRBJ2-7; perhaps TRBD1 as D (7 bases). Looked up from germline, CDR1 is SGHRS and CDR2 is YFSETQ. Trimming removed 0 bases at V and 4 bases at J, with 14 bases between. The CDR3 runs to 15 residues. The CDR3 sequence is CASSLGQGGSYEQYF. The CDR3 bases are TGCGCCAGCAGCTTGGGCCAGGGGGGCTCTTACGAGCAGTACTTC.

The genes are TRBV19 and TRBJ2-5, with 15 bases identical to TRBD2. After removal of 4 bases from V and 4 bases from J, the junction contained 1 base not matched to a gene. CDR3 length equals 15 residues. The germline V gene encodes CDR1 LNHDA and CDR2 SQIVND (reference sequence). In nucleotides, the CDR3 is TGTGCCAGTAGTAGGGGACTAGCGGGAGGAGAGACCCAGTACTTC. The encoded protein is CASSRGLAGGETQYF.

The rearrangement uses TRBV4-3 and TRBJ1-3, with TRBD1 matching 10 bases. V shed 2 bases, J shed 4 bases, and the junction held 11 bases outside the gene matches. This CDR3 contains 18 residues. Germline lookup yields CDR1 LGHNA and CDR2 YSLEER. The CDR3 DNA reads TGCGCCAGCAGCCAATGGCCGGGACAGGGGCCCGGAGGAAACACCATATATTTT. Translating it yields CASSQWPGQGPGGNTIYF.

The rearrangement uses TRBV30 and TRBJ1-3; 7 nucleotides line up with TRBD1. With 4 bases clipped from V and 4 bases from J, the junction kept 1 base outside the gene matches. Germline loops: CDR1 GTSNPN, CDR2 SVGIG (reference sequence). The CDR3 is 12 residues long. The DNA for the CDR3 is TGTGCCTGGACGACAGGGGGAAACACCATATATTTT. Encoded protein: CAWTTGGNTIYF.

J is TRBJ2-3 and V is TRBV10-3; 11 nucleotides match TRBD2. There are 15 residues in the CDR3. In germline, CDR1 is ENHRY, CDR2 SYGVKD. Unmatched junction bases numbered 4, after V lost 6 bases and J lost 2 bases. The chain's CDR3 is CAIRPGLADTDTQYF. For the CDR3, the DNA is TGTGCCATCAGACCGGGACTAGCGGACACAGATACGCAGTATTTT.

Only one count was recorded for this clone. V usage is TRBV2 and J usage is TRBJ1-1, with D perhaps matching TRBD1 (5 bases). Germline V lookup: CDR1 SNHLY, CDR2 FYNNEI. CDR3 length: 13 amino acids. V was pared by 8 bases and J by 4 bases, with 14 bases between. CDR3 region: CASPPGSTTEAFF. The CDR3 DNA reads TGTGCCAGCCCTCCAGGGTCGACCACTGAAGCTTTCTTT. Using reference TRBV2 and TRBJ1-1 for the parts outside the CDR3, the full variable domain is EPEVTQTPSHQVTQMGQEVILRCVPISNHLYFYWYRQILGQKVEFLVSFYNNEISEKSEIFDDQFSVERPDGSNFTLKIRSTKLEDSAMYFCASPPGSTTEAFFGQGTRLTVV.

This CDR3 reads CSVAEGQGSEQYF. CDR3 sequence (DNA): TGCAGCGTTGCGGAGGGACAGGGAAGCGAGCAGTACTTC. The chain carries TRBV29-1 and TRBJ2-7; 9 nucleotides line up with TRBD1. From germline, CDR1 is SQVTM and CDR2 ANQGSEA. V lost 4 bases and J lost 6; bases outside the gene matches: 7. The CDR3 runs 13 residues.